This T cell receptor (beta chain) was retrieved from a study of CD8 T cells in ankylosing spondylitis (dated by TCRdb to between 2016 and 2019). A note on the overall study: T cell receptor beta repertoires were profiled in healthy donors and ankylosing spondylitis patients so that disease-linked TCR variants could be found. The whole study cohort included under 140 healthy donors and 25 or so ankylosing spondylitis patients. Peripheral blood was sampled, and synovial fluid was additionally collected from ankylosing spondylitis patients.

Broader findings and caveats from the paper: Blood from ankylosing spondylitis patients appeared to be characterized by a TCR beta motif composed of several highly homologous amino acid variants. Some motif variants were previously reported in synovial fluid and blood of reactive arthritis patients, suggesting common disease-initiation mechanisms. Significant enrichment of the disease-linked clones was reported in matched synovial fluid samples from ankylosing spondylitis patients. A CD8+ phenotype was shown by the disease-linked clones, which were found at relatively low frequencies in peripheral blood.

In this sample, this clonotype turned up a few times. There is no known antigen for this receptor. Base quality data are lacking; no much larger clone is found one base away. Sequenced using an Illumina HiSeq 2500. TCR beta libraries were prepared by quantitative 5'-RACE with molecular barcodes. On the authors' methods: Disease-linked TCR variants were identified with a new computational method built on a probabilistic model of VDJ rearrangement. The public reads were reprocessed in TCRdb via fastp at Q25 and MiXCR, keeping in-frame beta chains. A single entry per CDR3 protein holds the most common genes and DNA from its merged rows. Clone size and V and J calls follow TCRdb, not the original study. This sample comprises roughly 370,000 distinct CDR3 sequences, around 20% of them detected only once. The top ten hold about 16% of the sample. The sequence came from a male donor with ankylosing spondylitis. The sample taken for sequencing was blood, either unsorted or a sorted T cell fraction (not recorded which).

CDR3 protein: CASSQLDEQFF. The DNA sequence is given as TGTGCCAGCTCACAATTGGATGAGCAGTTCTTC. This chain joins TRBV18 to TRBJ2-1; the D gene lacks a confident call. Reading from cysteine to phenylalanine, the CDR3 counts 11 amino acids. The DNA shown is the 33-base CDR3, in frame from base 1. Cut back by 4 bases and 8 bases, the V and J ends lie 6 bases apart. According to the germline V gene, CDR1 reads KGHSH and CDR2 reads LQKENI.